These T cell receptor beta chains were read from a single sample in a study of T cell responses to AZD1222 COVID-19 vaccine. Here immunoSEQ multiplex PCR was the method, and the copy in TCRdb shows in-frame clones only, minus some. The repertoire includes approximately 100,000 clones, around 87% of them detected once, and about 10% sits in the top ten. The specimen was peripheral blood, collected 28 days after the second AZD1222 dose. These receptors originate from an adult who received the AZD1222 COVID-19 vaccine. CDR3s include the opening cysteine and the closing phenylalanine or tryptophan. The D gene is left open where the match is weak. Size tells how often a clone was seen (once, few, many) or the class of an expanded clone, and some rows leave it out.

clone size: -; J gene: TRBJ1-5; D gene: -; V gene: TRBV4-3; CDR3 DNA: TGCGCCAGCAGCCAAGGCGGAGGTGGCAATCAGCCCCAGCATTTT; CDR3 protein: CASSQGGGGNQPQHF
clone size: -; J gene: TRBJ2-7; D gene: -; V gene: TRBV7-3; CDR3 DNA: TGTGCCAGCAGCCCCGAGCCAGGAGCCGAGCAGTACTTC; CDR3 protein: CASSPEPGAEQYF
clone size: -; J gene: TRBJ1-1; D gene: TRBD1; V gene: TRBV28; CDR3 DNA: TGTGCCAGCAAAAGGTTGATTGGCAGGGGGCAGACTGAAGCTTTCTTT; CDR3 protein: CASKRLIGRGQTEAFF
clone size: few; J gene: TRBJ2-1; D gene: -; V gene: TRBV7-9; CDR3 DNA: TGTGCCAGCAGCTTAAACCGATTGAGCTCCTACAATGAGCAGTTCTTC; CDR3 protein: CASSLNRLSSYNEQFF
clone size: -; J gene: TRBJ2-5; D gene: TRBD1; V gene: TRBV6-1; CDR3 DNA: TGTGCCAGCAGTGAGGCCACCAGGGGGCCGGAGACCCAGTACTTC; CDR3 protein: CASSEATRGPETQYF
clone size: -; J gene: TRBJ2-7; D gene: TRBD2; V gene: TRBV6-5; CDR3 DNA: TGTGCCAGCCATCCTGGCGGGGGAGCCTACGAGCAGTACTTC; CDR3 protein: CASHPGGGAYEQYF
clone size: once; J gene: TRBJ2-1; D gene: -; V gene: TRBV27; CDR3 DNA: TGTGCCAGCAGTTTAGGGCAGGGGAGGAATGAGCAGTTCTTC; CDR3 protein: CASSLGQGRNEQFF
clone size: -; J gene: TRBJ2-1; D gene: -; V gene: TRBV7-8; CDR3 DNA: TGTGCCAGCAGCTTAGGGGCCGAGAATGAGCAGTTCTTC; CDR3 protein: CASSLGAENEQFF
clone size: -; J gene: TRBJ2-2; D gene: TRBD2; V gene: TRBV7-3; CDR3 DNA: TGTGCCAGCAGCCGGACTAGCGGGAGCGGGGAGCTGTTTTTT; CDR3 protein: CASSRTSGSGELFF
clone size: -; J gene: TRBJ2-3; D gene: TRBD1; V gene: TRBV28; CDR3 DNA: TGTGCCAGCCTGGGGGCGACAGGGGGTCAAGATACGCAGTATTTT; CDR3 protein: CASLGATGGQDTQYF
clone size: -; J gene: TRBJ2-3; D gene: -; V gene: TRBV29-1; CDR3 DNA: TGCAGCGTTGAAGACGGGTCTGCCACAGATACGCAGTATTTT; CDR3 protein: CSVEDGSATDTQYF
clone size: -; J gene: TRBJ2-3; D gene: -; V gene: TRBV7-8; CDR3 DNA: TGTGCCAGCAGCTTAGTAATGGCGAGAGGGGGGGATACGCAGTATTTT; CDR3 protein: CASSLVMARGGDTQYF
clone size: -; J gene: TRBJ2-3; D gene: -; V gene: TRBV5-1; CDR3 DNA: TGCGCCAGCAGCTTCAGCCCGAACACAGATACGCAGTATTTT; CDR3 protein: CASSFSPNTDTQYF
clone size: -; J gene: TRBJ2-5; D gene: TRBD2; V gene: TRBV20-1; CDR3 DNA: TGCAGTGCTAGTACTAGAGGCAGTAGCGGGTCCCAGTACTTC; CDR3 protein: CSASTRGSSGSQYF
clone size: -; J gene: TRBJ2-5; D gene: TRBD2; V gene: TRBV10-3; CDR3 DNA: TGTGCCATCAGTGCCCTCGGACTAGCGGGAGCAGAGACCCAGTACTTC; CDR3 protein: CAISALGLAGAETQYF